This paragraph reports one TCR beta chain. Its specificity is not known. This table comes from immunoSEQ multiplex PCR, and its TCRdb copy is limited to in-frame clones, with some not included. The profile shows 50,000 to 65,000 clones, about 91% of them singletons. The sample originates from a study of cytomegalovirus exposure and HLA in healthy donors. General study points: The classifier reportedly diagnosed cytomegalovirus status with high specificity and sensitivity. Rarity characterized most TCR sequences, yet some public TCRs appeared in many donors.

The TCR was taken from a woman under 30 in good health and CMV-seronegative. Sequencing was performed on PBMCs.

CDR3 protein: CASGTGITDTQYF. The CDR3 DNA follows: TGTGCCAGTGGTACAGGGATCACAGATACGCAGTATTTT. V gene TRBV19 combines with J gene TRBJ2-3; D might be TRBD1 (6 bases). The CDR3 loop spans 13 amino acids. Trimming took 8 bases from V and 2 from J, leaving 11 bases between them. The V gene's germline CDR1 is LNHDA and CDR2 SQIVND (reference sequence). The full variable domain, its missing parts supplied by reference TRBV19 and TRBJ2-3, is DGGITQSPKYLFRKEGQNVTLSCEQNLNHDAMYWYRQDPGQGLRLIYYSQIVNDFQKGDIAEGYSVSREKKESFPLTVTSAQKNPTAFYLCASGTGITDTQYFGPGTRLTVL.